Shown below are 22 T cell receptor beta chains from a single sample sequenced in a study of cytomegalovirus exposure and HLA in healthy donors. Primers included in the PCR were 60 Vbeta and 13 Jbeta primers. The method was immunoSEQ multiplex PCR; TCRdb's version includes in-frame clones alone and lacks a portion of them. This table has around 110,000 clones, roughly 70% appearing once. The specimen was PBMCs. These receptors were taken from a woman aged 18-29 years in good health and CMV-seronegative.

This clone was observed a handful of times. The V and J genes are TRBV6-6 and TRBJ1-5, with 8 positions matching TRBD1. The length of the CDR3 is 13 residues. Germline CDR1 reads MNHNY; CDR2 reads SVGAGI (reference sequence). With 5 bases clipped from V and 9 bases from J, the junction kept 6 bases outside the gene matches. CDR3 amino acids: CASSQQGVTPQHF. DNA of the CDR3: TGTGCCAGCAGTCAACAGGGGGTAACGCCCCAGCATTTT.

V is TRBV19 and J is TRBJ1-6; 7 positions match TRBD1. CDR1 LNHDA and CDR2 SQIVND come from the germline V gene (reference sequence). The CDR3 length is 15 residues. Trimming cost V 7 bases and J 8 bases; bases outside gene matches: 11. This chain's CDR3 is CASKEPGQRYSPLHF. CDR3 in DNA: TGTGCCAGTAAAGAGCCGGGACAGAGATATTCACCCCTCCACTTT.

This clone has more than one count but fewer than ten. This sequence joins TRBV7-9 and TRBJ1-2, with no clear D. V was clipped by 3 bases and J by 5 bases, with 7 bases between them. The CDR3 length is 12 residues. Germline loops: CDR1 SEHNR, CDR2 FQNEAQ (reference sequence). CDR3 sequence (DNA): TGTGCCAGCAGCTTTAGTAATTATGGCTACACCTTC. This translates into CASSFSNYGYTF.

The chain employs TRBV5-1 and TRBJ1-1; TRBD1 matches at 8 bases. CDR1 and CDR2 from the germline V gene are SGHRS and YFSETQ. With 4 bases clipped from V and 5 bases from J, the junction kept 7 bases outside the gene matches. This CDR3 spans 14 amino acids. CDR3 loop: CASSVRQGITEAFF. CDR3 bases: TGCGCCAGCAGCGTAAGACAGGGGATTACTGAAGCTTTCTTT.

The chain carries TRBV5-1 and TRBJ1-1; TRBD1 matches 8 bases. Trimming at V came to 4 bases and at J to 6 bases, leaving 14 bases not matched to a gene. Germline V gene lookup returns CDR1 SGHRS and CDR2 YFSETQ. The CDR3 consists of 16 residues. DNA for the CDR3: TGCGCCAGCAGCCCTACCCCCGGACAGGGTTCATCTGAAGCTTTCTTT. This translates into CASSPTPGQGSSEAFF.

The chain links TRBV30 to TRBJ2-7; perhaps TRBD2 as D (5 bases). From germline, CDR1 is GTSNPN and CDR2 SVGIG (reference sequence). V dropped 1 base and J dropped 1 base, with 17 bases sitting between them. The CDR3 length is 16 residues. CDR3 region: CAWSGPGFPYSYEQYF. The CDR3 DNA is TGTGCCTGGAGTGGCCCGGGGTTTCCTTATTCCTACGAGCAGTACTTC.

The chain is built from TRBV6-6 and TRBJ1-5; TRBD1 aligns across 9 bases. The CDR3 is 15 residues long. The V and J ends lost 7 bases and 3 bases, in that order; junction bases with no gene match: 7. CDR1 is MNHNY, CDR2 SVGAGI, per germline (reference sequence). In DNA, the CDR3 is TGTGCCAGCATCAAACAGGGGGCAGACAATCAGCCCCAGCATTTT. Translated: CASIKQGADNQPQHF.

The J gene is TRBJ2-5, the V gene TRBV9, with 8 bases aligning to TRBD1. V was clipped by 0 bases and J by 5 bases; unmatched bases: 15. The CDR3 has 18 amino acids. The germline gives CDR1 SGDLS, CDR2 YYNGEE. The CDR3 nucleotides read TGTGCCAGCAGCGTAGATGGCCGGCAGGGGGCGGTACGGGAGACCCAGTACTTC. As protein: CASSVDGRQGAVRETQYF.

This chain links TRBV7-6 with TRBJ2-7; TRBD1 matches 7 bases. The V and J ends lost 1 base and 2 bases, in that order; junction bases with no gene match: 8. The CDR3 totals 16 residues. The germline gives CDR1 SGHVS, CDR2 FNYEAQ. For the CDR3, the DNA is TGTGCCAGCAGCTTAGGATTGTCAGGGGGAGCCTACGAGCAGTACTTC. Amino acid sequence: CASSLGLSGGAYEQYF.

The genes are TRBV28 and TRBJ2-7; D may be TRBD1 (6 bases). The V gene lost 6 bases and the J gene lost 3 bases, with 12 bases spanning the gap. The CDR3 runs 13 residues. Germline-derived CDR1 and CDR2 are MDHEN and SYDVKM. CDR3: CASRSRGVYEQYF. CDR3 in DNA: TGTGCCAGCAGATCCAGGGGAGTCTACGAGCAGTACTTC.

J is TRBJ2-4 and V is TRBV4-1; D unclear. V gave up 5 bases and J gave up 7 bases, with 15 bases separating them. CDR3 length: 14 residues. Germline loops: CDR1 MGHRA, CDR2 YSYEKL. CDR3 residues: CASSVNMGNNIQYF. The DNA of the CDR3 is TGCGCCAGCAGCGTCAACATGGGCAATAACATTCAGTACTTC.

V usage is TRBV28 and J usage is TRBJ2-7; TRBD2 is a possible D gene (5 bases). CDR3 length: 15 amino acids. Trimming left V 1 base short and J 1 base short, with 11 bases between. CDR1 and CDR2 (germline): MDHEN, SYDVKM. The CDR3 is CASSLSQLASYEQYF. Here the CDR3 DNA reads TGTGCCAGCAGTTTATCCCAGCTAGCTTCCTACGAGCAGTACTTC.

The gene calls are TRBV18 and TRBJ2-7; D is perhaps TRBD1 (6 bases). V shed 2 bases and J shed 5 bases, with 7 bases lying between them. CDR1 and CDR2 (germline): KGHSH, LQKENI. The CDR3 is 12 residues long. The CDR3 DNA is TGTGCCAGCTCACCAGGACAGAACGAGCAGTACTTC. Translation: CASSPGQNEQYF.

The V gene is TRBV7-2, the J gene TRBJ1-3; D is unclear. This CDR3 comprises 15 residues. V lost 5 bases, J lost 0 bases, and 11 bases lay in between. The V gene's germline CDR1 is SGHTA and CDR2 FQGNSA. In DNA, the CDR3 is TGTGCCAGCAGCCCCGGGGTCTTCTCTGGAAACACCATATATTTT. Residues: CASSPGVFSGNTIYF.

The chain links TRBV28 to TRBJ1-1; D is unresolved. Per germline, CDR1 MDHEN and CDR2 SYDVKM. This CDR3 contains 13 residues. V lost 2 bases, J lost 3 bases, and 7 bases lay in between. The chain's CDR3 is CASSLSRYTEAFF. CDR3 sequence (DNA): TGTGCCAGCAGTTTAAGCCGGTACACTGAAGCTTTCTTT.

This rearrangement joins TRBV5-1 to TRBJ1-2, with TRBD1 matching 10 bases. Per germline, CDR1 SGHRS and CDR2 YFSETQ. The CDR3 loop spans 14 amino acids. The ends lost 7 bases at V and 0 bases at J; junction bases unmatched: 3. The CDR3 spells CASGGTGANYGYTF. The DNA of the CDR3 is TGCGCCAGCGGAGGGACAGGGGCTAACTATGGCTACACCTTC.

This clone showed up just a few times. CDR3 nucleotide sequence: TGTGCCAGCAGCTTTCAACAGGGGGCCCTCGAAGCTTTCTTT. Its translation is CASSFQQGALEAFF. The chain uses TRBV7-2 and TRBJ1-1, with 9 positions matching TRBD1. Germline V gene data show CDR1 as SGHTA and CDR2 as FQGNSA. Trimming took 3 bases from V and 8 from J; bases not matched to a gene: 7. The CDR3 covers 14 residues.

The V call is TRBV4-1, the J call TRBJ2-7; TRBD1 agrees at 7 bases. The ends lost 0 bases at V and 6 bases at J; junction bases unmatched: 14. The CDR3 loop spans 17 amino acids. From germline, CDR1 is MGHRA and CDR2 YSYEKL. CDR3 protein: CASSQESGRDRTPEQYF. The CDR3 coding sequence is TGCGCCAGCAGCCAAGAAAGCGGCCGGGACAGAACCCCCGAGCAGTACTTC.

This chain links TRBV19 with TRBJ1-1, with D possibly being TRBD1 (6 bases). The CDR3 has 13 residues. CDR1 LNHDA and CDR2 SQIVND come from the germline V gene (reference sequence). V dropped 5 bases and J dropped 2 bases, with 9 bases sitting between them. The CDR3 spells CASSGQRNTEAFF. CDR3 nucleotides: TGTGCCAGTAGTGGACAGAGAAACACTGAAGCTTTCTTT.

This chain uses TRBV7-2 with TRBJ2-7; D is unclear. With 1 base removed from V and 2 bases from J, the gap between germline ends came to 6 bases. The CDR3 totals 13 residues. Germline V gives CDR1 SGHTA, CDR2 FQGNSA. CDR3 region: CASSLGSAYEQYF. As DNA, the CDR3 is TGTGCCAGCAGCTTAGGTTCCGCCTACGAGCAGTACTTC.

V gene TRBV11-2 combines with J gene TRBJ1-2, with a tentative D call TRBD1 (5 bases). V was trimmed by 1 base and J by 2 bases, leaving 11 bases between them. Germline V CDR1 and CDR2: SGHAT, FQNNGV. The CDR3 extends over 15 amino acids. The CDR3 reads CASSLAPGENYGYTF. The DNA for the CDR3 is TGTGCCAGCAGCTTAGCTCCGGGGGAAAACTATGGCTACACCTTC. The whole variable domain, filled in from reference TRBV11-2 and TRBJ1-2, reads EAGVAQSPRYKIIEKRQSVAFWCNPISGHATLYWYQQILGQGPKLLIQFQNNGVVDDSQLPKDRFSAERLKGVDSTLKIQPAKLEDSAVYLCASSLAPGENYGYTFGSGTRLTVV.

The chain couples TRBV15 to TRBJ1-3; D ambiguous. Germline V gene sequence: CDR1 LNHNV, CDR2 YYDKDF (reference sequence). CDR3 length equals 17 residues. Between the trimmed V and J ends, which lost 0 bases and 2 bases, there was a span of 14 bases. Here the CDR3 reads CATSRDARRVPGNTIYF. CDR3 nucleotide sequence: TGTGCCACCAGCAGAGATGCGAGACGGGTACCTGGAAACACCATATATTTT.